This TCR beta chain was identified in a study of T cells in tumors after PD-1 blockade. On the study more broadly: Treatment was either pembrolizumab 200 mg every 3 weeks or cemiplimab 350 mg every 2 weeks.

Measured with immunoSEQ multiplex PCR; TCRdb has only the in-frame clones, and not every one. The table records around 50,000 clones, 79% of them present only once. The ends lost 6 bases at V and 2 bases at J; junction bases unmatched: 7. This CDR3 has 15 residues. From germline, CDR1 is MDHEN and CDR2 SYDVKM. V usage is TRBV28 and J usage is TRBJ2-7; 10 bases fit TRBD1. This material consisted of PBMCs, taken before anti-PD-1 therapy. The receptor's source is a human donor with advanced basal cell or squamous cell carcinoma (not recorded which). The CDR3 is CASSRLDRGPYEQYF. CDR3 coding DNA: TGTGCCAGCAGCCGACTTGACAGGGGGCCCTACGAGCAGTACTTC.